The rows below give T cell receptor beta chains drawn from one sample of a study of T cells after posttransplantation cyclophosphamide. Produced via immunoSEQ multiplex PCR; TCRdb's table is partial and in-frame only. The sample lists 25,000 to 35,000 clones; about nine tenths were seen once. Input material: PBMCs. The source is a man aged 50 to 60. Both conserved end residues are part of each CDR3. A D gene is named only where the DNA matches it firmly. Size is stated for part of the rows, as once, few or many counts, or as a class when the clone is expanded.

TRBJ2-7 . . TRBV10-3 TGTGCCAGTCGTGAAGCCTCCTACGAGCAGTACTTC CASREASYEQYF
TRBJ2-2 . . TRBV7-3 TGTGCCAGCAGCTTCGGGCGGGGGAACACCGGGGAGCTGTTTTTT CASSFGRGNTGELFF
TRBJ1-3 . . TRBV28 TGTGCCAGCAGTTTACATGCGACCGGAGCTTCTGGAAACACCATATATTTT CASSLHATGASGNTIYF
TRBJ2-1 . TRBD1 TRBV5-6 TGTGCCAGCAGCCCCGGGACAGGGAGTTACAATGAGCAGTTCTTC CASSPGTGSYNEQFF
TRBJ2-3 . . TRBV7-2 TGTGCCAGCAGCTTAGTACAGGGTAGTCGGTTTTTT CASSLVQGSRFF
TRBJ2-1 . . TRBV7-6 TGTGCCAGCAGCTTAGCCCCAGGGGCCTACAATGAGCAGTTCTTC CASSLAPGAYNEQFF
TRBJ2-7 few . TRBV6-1 TGTGCCAGCAGTGAAGCGAAACATTACGAGCAGTACTTC CASSEAKHYEQYF
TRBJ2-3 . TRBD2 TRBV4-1 TGCGCCAGCAGCTTGGGCGTCGGGACTACCACAGATACGCAGTATTTT CASSLGVGTTTDTQYF
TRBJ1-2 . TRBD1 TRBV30 TGTGCCTGTATGGACAGGGTCAATGGCTACACCTTC CACMDRVNGYTF
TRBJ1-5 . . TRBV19 TGTGCCAGTATGAGGGCTTATAGCAATCAGCCCCAGCATTTT CASMRAYSNQPQHF
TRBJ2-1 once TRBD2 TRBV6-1 TGTGCCAGCAGTGAACGGGTCTACGGGGGGGCTAGCTCCTACAATGAGCAGTTCTTC CASSERVYGGASSYNEQFF
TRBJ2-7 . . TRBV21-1 TGTGCCAGCATCAGGGAGCAGTACTTC CASIREQYF
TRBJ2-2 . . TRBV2 TGTGCCAGCAGTGACAGTTTCACCGGGGAGCTGTTTTTT CASSDSFTGELFF
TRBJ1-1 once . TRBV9 TGTGCCAGCAGCGTAGCCTTGAACACTGAAGCTTTCTTT CASSVALNTEAFF
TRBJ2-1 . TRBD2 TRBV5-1 TGCGCCAGCAGCTTGGTGTCGGGAGGGCCTTATGAGCAGTTCTTC CASSLVSGGPYEQFF
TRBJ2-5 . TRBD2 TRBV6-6 TGTGCCAGCAGTTACTCGCGACTAGCGAGGGAGACCCAGTACTTC CASSYSRLARETQYF
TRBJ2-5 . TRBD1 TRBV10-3 TGTGCCATCAGTGTGGACAGGGCAGGAGAGACCCAGTACTTC CAISVDRAGETQYF
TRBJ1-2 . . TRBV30 TGTGCCTGGAAGGAATGGGGAGGGGGCTACACCTTC CAWKEWGGGYTF
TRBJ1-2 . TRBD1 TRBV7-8 TGTGCCAGCAGCTTCTCAGGGGGCCGGGGCTATGGCTACACCTTC CASSFSGGRGYGYTF
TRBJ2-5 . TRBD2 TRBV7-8 TGTGCCAGCAGCTTAAGTAGCGGGAGTCAGGGAAAGACCCAGTACTTC CASSLSSGSQGKTQYF
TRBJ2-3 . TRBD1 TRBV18 TGTGCCAGCTCACTCCTGGACAGGGGAGCGCAGTATTTT CASSLLDRGAQYF
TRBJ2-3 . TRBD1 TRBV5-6 TGTGCCAGCAGCTACCGGGGACAGGGTAAGCGTGCTAGCACAGATACGCAGTATTTT CASSYRGQGKRASTDTQYF
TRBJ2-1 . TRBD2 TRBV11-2 TGTGCCAGCAGCCGCGAGCGGGGGGGCTACAATGAGCAGTTCTTC CASSRERGGYNEQFF
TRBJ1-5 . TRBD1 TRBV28 TGTGCCAGCGGACCCCGGGACAGGTCCTATCAATGGCCCCAGCATTTT CASGPRDRSYQWPQHF
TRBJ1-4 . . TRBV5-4 TGTGCCAGCAGCCAGGAGGGGCGGTTAAATGAAAAACTGTTTTTT CASSQEGRLNEKLFF
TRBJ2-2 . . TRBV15 TGTGCCACCAGCAGAGCGGGCGGGGAGCTGTTTTTT CATSRAGGELFF
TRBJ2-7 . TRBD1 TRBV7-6 TGTGCCAGCAGCCTCCGGGACAGGGGGCCCAACGAGCAGTACTTC CASSLRDRGPNEQYF
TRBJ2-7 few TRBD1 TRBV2 TGTGCCAGCAGGGGGCCGACAGGGGGGGACTACGAGCAGTACTTC CASRGPTGGDYEQYF
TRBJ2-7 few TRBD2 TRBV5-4 TGTGCCAGCAGCCCTCCGACTAGCGGGAGCTCCTACGAGCAGTACTTC CASSPPTSGSSYEQYF
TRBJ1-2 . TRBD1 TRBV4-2 TGTGCCAGCAGCCCGAACAGGGGAGTTGACTATGGCTACACCTTC CASSPNRGVDYGYTF
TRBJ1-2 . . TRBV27 TGTGCCAGCAGCCTGACAGCCGCATCCTATGGCTACACCTTC CASSLTAASYGYTF
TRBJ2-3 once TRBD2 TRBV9 TGTGCCAGCAGCGTAGTGGGGACTAGAACAGATACGCAGTATTTT CASSVVGTRTDTQYF
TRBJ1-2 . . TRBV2 TGTGCCAGCGAAGGGGGATTGAATGGCTACACCTTC CASEGGLNGYTF
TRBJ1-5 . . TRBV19 TGTGCCAGTGGACAGAGCAATCAGCCCCAGCATTTT CASGQSNQPQHF
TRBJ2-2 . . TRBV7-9 TGTGCCAGCAGCTACTTAGCGGTCACCGGGGAGCTGTTTTTT CASSYLAVTGELFF
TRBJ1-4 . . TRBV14 TGTGCCAGCAGCCGGCCGGGACTCGAAAAACTGTTTTTT CASSRPGLEKLFF
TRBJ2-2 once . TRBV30 TGTGCCTGGACTCGTACAGGGTTCGTTAAAGCCGGGGAGCTGTTTTTT CAWTRTGFVKAGELFF
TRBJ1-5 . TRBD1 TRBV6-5 TGTGCCAGCTCTAGGACAGGCAATAGCAATCAGCCCCAGCATTTT CASSRTGNSNQPQHF
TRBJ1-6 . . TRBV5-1 TGCGCCAGCAGCTTGGGACAGATCAATTCACCCCTCCACTTT CASSLGQINSPLHF
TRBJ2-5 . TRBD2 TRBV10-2 TGCGCCAGCAGTGAGTGGGGGGGCCAAGAGACCCAGTACTTC CASSEWGGQETQYF
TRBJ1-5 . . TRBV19 TGTGCCAGTAGCCTACTCGGGGGGATTTATAGCAATCAGCCCCAGCATTTT CASSLLGGIYSNQPQHF
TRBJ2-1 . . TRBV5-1 TGCGCCAGCAGCTTGGATAGCGCCTACAATGAGCAGTTCTTC CASSLDSAYNEQFF
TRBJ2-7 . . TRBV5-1 TGCGCCAGCAAGCGGGACAACTTCTCCTACGAGCAGTACTTC CASKRDNFSYEQYF
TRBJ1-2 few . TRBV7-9 TGTGCCAGCAGCCCAAAAATCAGGGAAGGGGATGGCTACACCTTC CASSPKIREGDGYTF
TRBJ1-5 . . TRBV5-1 TGCGCCAGCAGTTGGGGCTCGGGCAATCAGCCCCAGCATTTT CASSWGSGNQPQHF
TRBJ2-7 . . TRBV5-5 TGTGCCAGCAGCTTGGCGATCGGGAAATCCTACGAGCAGTACTTC CASSLAIGKSYEQYF
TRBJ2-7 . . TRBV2 TGTGCCAGCAACCTTGACGGGGAATCCTACGAGCAGTACTTC CASNLDGESYEQYF
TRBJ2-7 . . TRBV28 TGTGCCAGCAGTTCCGCCTCGGGACAAGTTTCCTACGAGCAGTACTTC CASSSASGQVSYEQYF